Listed below are T cell receptor beta chains from one sample, sequenced in a study of T cells in tuberculosis. Here immunoSEQ multiplex PCR was the method, and the copy in TCRdb shows in-frame clones only, minus some. The sample includes roughly 60,000 clones, around 86% seen only once; the top ten take more than 10%. What was sequenced was CD1b-GMM tetramer-negative cells sorted from PBMCs. Receptor source: an adult woman with latent tuberculosis. Both conserved end residues are part of each CDR3. The D gene is left open where the match is weak. Clone size is stated in some rows and not others, as once, few, many or a class when expanded.

j_call | d_call | clone_size | v_call | cdr3_aa | cdr3_nt
TRBJ2-2 | - | few | TRBV18 | CASSPGVKTGELFF | TGTGCCAGCTCACCAGGAGTGAAAACCGGGGAGCTGTTTTTT
TRBJ2-1 | TRBD2 | - | TRBV7-3 | CASSLVLAGKNEQFF | TGTGCCAGCAGCTTAGTGCTAGCGGGGAAGAATGAGCAGTTCTTC
TRBJ1-6 | - | - | TRBV7-2 | CASSLDSYNSPLHF | TGTGCCAGCAGCCTGGACAGTTATAATTCACCCCTCCACTTT
TRBJ1-5 | - | few | TRBV28 | CASSPLPGWQPQHF | TGTGCCAGCAGTCCCCTGCCGGGGTGGCAGCCCCAGCATTTT
TRBJ2-7 | - | - | TRBV5-1 | CASSLVTGHYSYEQYF | TGCGCCAGCAGCTTGGTTACCGGACACTACTCCTACGAGCAGTACTTC
TRBJ2-5 | TRBD2 | - | TRBV5-1 | CASSALAGAPQETQYF | TGCGCCAGCAGCGCCCTAGCGGGAGCCCCCCAAGAGACCCAGTACTTC
TRBJ1-5 | - | - | TRBV5-5 | CASSTGPREQPQHF | TGTGCCAGCAGCACTGGACCGCGGGAACAGCCCCAGCATTTT
TRBJ2-3 | TRBD2 | once | TRBV4-1 | CASSQDGAGGGTDTQYF | TGCGCCAGCAGCCAAGATGGAGCGGGAGGAGGCACAGATACGCAGTATTTT
TRBJ1-2 | TRBD1 | - | TRBV6-1 | CASSEPGQGEGYTF | TGTGCCAGCAGTGAACCTGGACAGGGGGAAGGCTACACCTTC
TRBJ2-7 | TRBD1 | - | TRBV4-2 | CASSQAAGTGKAYEQYF | TGTGCCAGCAGCCAAGCCGCCGGGACAGGGAAAGCCTACGAGCAGTACTTC
TRBJ1-5 | - | - | TRBV28 | CASSSADGHSEPQHF | TGTGCCAGCAGTTCAGCGGACGGCCATTCGGAGCCCCAGCATTTT
TRBJ1-6 | - | - | TRBV6-5 | CASSYSRTGLNSPLHF | TGTGCCAGCAGTTACTCGCGAACAGGGTTGAATTCACCCCTCCACTTT
TRBJ2-7 | TRBD1 | - | TRBV7-8 | CASSRGGTGAYEQYF | TGTGCCAGCAGCCGAGGAGGGACAGGGGCCTACGAGCAGTACTTC
TRBJ1-1 | TRBD1 | - | TRBV7-9 | CASSSQDRVGHTEAFF | TGTGCCAGCAGCTCCCAAGACAGGGTGGGGCACACTGAAGCTTTCTTT
TRBJ2-3 | - | few | TRBV19 | CASSIEAGSTDTQYF | TGTGCCAGTAGTATTGAGGCAGGGAGCACAGATACGCAGTATTTT
TRBJ1-6 | - | - | TRBV5-4 | CASSLAGRSSYNSPLHF | TGTGCCAGCAGCTTGGCAGGCAGAAGCTCCTATAATTCACCCCTCCACTTT
TRBJ1-1 | - | - | TRBV18 | CASSRDTNTEAFF | TGTGCCAGCTCACGGGACACGAACACTGAAGCTTTCTTT
TRBJ2-1 | TRBD2 | - | TRBV11-2 | CASRPGGTSGNNEQFF | TGTGCCAGCAGGCCCGGGGGGACTAGCGGAAACAATGAGCAGTTCTTC
TRBJ2-5 | TRBD2 | - | TRBV7-8 | CASSYPQGTSGRRETQYF | TGTGCCAGCAGCTACCCCCAAGGGACTAGCGGGAGACGAGAGACCCAGTACTTC
TRBJ2-7 | TRBD1 | once | TRBV5-1 | CASSWRQGTYEQYF | TGCGCCAGCAGCTGGAGACAGGGAACCTACGAGCAGTACTTC
TRBJ1-6 | TRBD1 | few | TRBV19 | CASSLLHPTTGDNSPLHF | TGTGCCAGTAGTCTACTCCACCCCACGACAGGGGATAATTCACCCCTCCACTTT
TRBJ2-2 | TRBD1 | - | TRBV19 | CASRGFDRGYTGELFF | TGTGCCAGTAGAGGCTTTGACAGGGGGTACACCGGGGAGCTGTTTTTT
TRBJ2-2 | TRBD2 | - | TRBV14 | CASSRLAGGGTGELFF | TGTGCCAGCAGCCGACTAGCGGGAGGTGGCACCGGGGAGCTGTTTTTT
TRBJ1-3 | - | - | TRBV11-3 | CASSLARGVLLSGNTIYF | TGTGCCAGCAGCCTTGCCCGGGGGGTTCTCCTCTCTGGAAACACCATATATTTT
TRBJ1-5 | TRBD1 | - | TRBV30 | CAWSADRGKQPQHF | TGTGCCTGGAGTGCGGACAGGGGAAAACAGCCCCAGCATTTT
TRBJ1-2 | TRBD1 | - | TRBV25-1 | CASSVGQGNYGYTF | TGTGCCAGCAGTGTCGGACAGGGAAACTATGGCTACACCTTC
TRBJ2-7 | TRBD2 | - | TRBV15 | CATSRETSGRKGYEQYF | TGTGCCACCAGCAGAGAAACTAGCGGTCGGAAGGGCTACGAGCAGTACTTC
TRBJ1-4 | TRBD1 | - | TRBV18 | CASSPGYRGQGLATNEKLFF | TGTGCCAGCTCACCAGGATACAGGGGGCAAGGATTAGCAACTAATGAAAAACTGTTTTTT
TRBJ2-1 | - | - | TRBV4-1 | CASSQAWGAYNEQFF | TGCGCCAGCAGCCAGGCCTGGGGGGCCTACAATGAGCAGTTCTTC
TRBJ1-1 | - | - | TRBV27 | CASSLGPLSPEAFF | TGTGCCAGCAGTTTGGGGCCCCTGTCCCCTGAAGCTTTCTTT
TRBJ2-7 | - | - | TRBV9 | CASSVAGDTFYEQYF | TGTGCCAGCAGCGTAGCTGGGGACACTTTCTACGAGCAGTACTTC
TRBJ1-3 | - | - | TRBV14 | CASSQAMRRSGNTIYF | TGTGCCAGCAGCCAAGCGATGAGGCGATCCGGAAACACCATATATTTT
TRBJ2-3 | TRBD2 | - | TRBV19 | CASSSLAGGASTDTQYF | TGTGCCAGTAGTAGTCTAGCGGGAGGCGCTAGCACAGATACGCAGTATTTT
TRBJ2-3 | - | once | TRBV5-1 | CASSRQGGPTDTQYF | TGCGCCAGCAGCCGACAGGGAGGACCCACAGATACGCAGTATTTT
TRBJ1-5 | TRBD1 | - | TRBV6-1 | CASSGTGGRQPQHF | TGTGCCAGCAGTGGGACAGGGGGCCGGCAGCCCCAGCATTTT